A single sample gave rise to the 25 T cell receptor beta chains below, sequenced in a study of technical replicates of blood from several donors (dated by TCRdb to about 2017). The receptor library was made with the immunoSEQ multiplex PCR assay. Imported from immuneACCESS, the table was reduced by TCRdb to in-frame sequences with V and J called. These copies leave out some clones; in studies compared against another copy, an unresolved V gene accounts for under half, and the cause of the remainder is not known. The sample table records about 83,000 clones; just over 90% of these occur just once. The ten biggest clones cover 0.25% of the sample. Sequencing was carried out using T cells isolated from PBMCs. Receptors originate from a human donor in good health.

This chain joins TRBV4-1 and TRBJ1-1, with TRBD1 identical over 12 bases. This CDR3 comprises 17 residues. Germline CDR1 reads MGHRA; CDR2 reads YSYEKL. After removal of 3 bases from V and 6 bases from J, the junction contained 11 bases not matched to a gene. In DNA form, the CDR3 reads TGCGCCAGCAGCCATCTGCCGGGACAGGGGGCTAACGCTGAAGCTTTCTTT. This translates into CASSHLPGQGANAEAFF.

V usage is TRBV11-3 and J usage is TRBJ2-1; 8 bases align to TRBD2. CDR1 is SGHNT and CDR2 is YENEEA in the germline V gene. This CDR3 has 17 amino acids. V shed 0 bases and J 0 bases; nucleotides not matched to a gene: 4. Here the CDR3 reads CASSLDVAGSSYNEQFF. CDR3 nucleotides: TGTGCCAGCAGCTTAGATGTAGCGGGGAGCTCCTACAATGAGCAGTTCTTC. The full variable domain, completed using reference TRBV11-3 and TRBJ2-1, is EAGVVQSPRYKIIEKKQPVAFWCNPISGHNTLYWYLQNLGQGPELLIRYENEEAVDDSQLPKDRFSAERLKGVDSTLKIQPAELGDSAVYLCASSLDVAGSSYNEQFFGPGTRLTVL.

The chain has TRBV7-6 and TRBJ2-7; a possible D gene is TRBD1 (5 bases). The CDR3 sequence is 15 residues long. With 2 bases removed from V and 5 bases from J, the gap between germline ends came to 16 bases. Germline CDR1 reads SGHVS; CDR2 reads FNYEAQ. The CDR3 DNA is TGTGCCAGCAGCTTATTGAGTCGAGACAGCGACGAGCAGTACTTC. Amino acid sequence: CASSLLSRDSDEQYF.

The rearrangement joins TRBV5-6 to TRBJ1-4; D gene unclear. V was shortened by 3 bases and J by 0 bases, with 15 bases between the two germline ends. The length of the CDR3 is 17 residues. Germline CDR1 reads SGHDT; CDR2 reads YYEEEE. The CDR3 protein is CASSSDNPFPTNEKLFF. CDR3 coding DNA: TGTGCCAGCAGCTCTGACAACCCGTTCCCAACTAATGAAAAACTGTTTTTT.

There are a few counts of this clone. DNA for the CDR3: TGCAGCGCCGACAGGGGCGGAACTGAAGCTTTCTTT. Translated: CSADRGGTEAFF. The chain is built from TRBV29-1 and TRBJ1-1; 8 nucleotides line up with TRBD1. The CDR3 extends over 12 amino acids. CDR1 and CDR2 (germline): SQVTM, ANQGSEA. J gave up 5 bases and V 7 bases, and 6 bases lay outside the gene matches.

The CDR3: CASSLVAGWGQETQYF. CDR3 bases: TGTGCCAGCAGCTTAGTAGCGGGGTGGGGGCAAGAGACCCAGTACTTC. The chain carries TRBV11-2 and TRBJ2-5, with 8 nucleotides matching TRBD2. This CDR3 region has 16 residues. V lost 1 base to trimming and J lost 2 bases; unmatched junction nucleotides: 6. Germline V gene sequence: CDR1 SGHAT, CDR2 FQNNGV. The whole variable domain, filled in from reference TRBV11-2 and TRBJ2-5, reads EAGVAQSPRYKIIEKRQSVAFWCNPISGHATLYWYQQILGQGPKLLIQFQNNGVVDDSQLPKDRFSAERLKGVDSTLKIQPAKLEDSAVYLCASSLVAGWGQETQYFGPGTRLLVL.

The chain is built from TRBV13 and TRBJ1-2, with D perhaps TRBD1 (5 bases). CDR3 length: 13 amino acids. The V gene's germline CDR1 is PRHDT and CDR2 FYEKMQ (reference sequence). Between the trimmed V and J ends, which lost 2 bases and 4 bases, there was a span of 8 bases. The DNA of the CDR3 is TGTGCCAGCAGCTTAAGGGGTAGCTATGGCTACACCTTC. This encodes CASSLRGSYGYTF.

The chain links TRBV4-1 to TRBJ1-4; unclear D gene. Trimming took 1 base from V and 8 from J, leaving 17 bases between them. The CDR3 is 16 amino acids. Germline V lookup: CDR1 MGHRA, CDR2 YSYEKL. In DNA form, the CDR3 reads TGCGCCAGCAGCCAAGGGGCCCCGTTAACTAGGGAAAAACTGTTTTTT. Translated, it gives CASSQGAPLTREKLFF.

The chain combines TRBV7-9 with TRBJ2-2; D is unresolved. Germline CDR1 SEHNR, CDR2 FQNEAQ (reference sequence). The CDR3 spans 11 residues. Trimming shortened V by 3 bases and J by 7 bases, and 3 bases separated the two germline ends. The CDR3 loop is CASSFFGELFF. The CDR3 DNA is TGTGCCAGCAGCTTCTTCGGGGAGCTGTTTTTT. Supplemented by reference TRBV7-9 and TRBJ2-2, the full variable domain reads DTGVSQNPRHKITKRGQNVTFRCDPISEHNRLYWYRQTLGQGPEFLTYFQNEAQLEKSRLLSDRFSAERPKGSFSTLEIQRTEQGDSAMYLCASSFFGELFFGEGSRLTVL.

The chain combines TRBV11-3 with TRBJ2-5; D ambiguous. The germline CDR1 and CDR2 sequences are SGHNT and YENEEA. The ends were cut back, 5 bases at V and 2 bases at J, with 3 bases in the middle. The CDR3 has 11 amino acids. This CDR3 is CASSIQETQYF. CDR3 in DNA: TGTGCCAGCAGCATACAAGAGACCCAGTACTTC. Supplemented by reference TRBV11-3 and TRBJ2-5, the full variable domain reads EAGVVQSPRYKIIEKKQPVAFWCNPISGHNTLYWYLQNLGQGPELLIRYENEEAVDDSQLPKDRFSAERLKGVDSTLKIQPAELGDSAVYLCASSIQETQYFGPGTRLLVL.

CDR3 DNA sequence: TGTGCCAGCAGTCTGGACTCCGAGAACTACGAGCAGTACTTC. Translation gives CASSLDSENYEQYF. This chain uses TRBV28 with TRBJ2-7, with D perhaps matching TRBD2 (5 bases). This CDR3 region has 14 residues. Trimming took 5 bases from V and 3 from J, leaving 14 bases between them. Germline V CDR1 and CDR2: MDHEN, SYDVKM.

The count of this clone is one. V gene TRBV7-9 combines with J gene TRBJ2-3; possible D gene TRBD2, 5 bases. Deletions cut 8 bases from V and 1 base from J, with 13 bases between. CDR3 length equals 14 residues. From germline, CDR1 is SEHNR and CDR2 FQNEAQ (reference sequence). The DNA for the CDR3 is TGTGCCAGCCGGTGGCGGGTCGGCACAGATACGCAGTATTTT. Translated: CASRWRVGTDTQYF.

This chain uses TRBV27 with TRBJ1-1, with 9 bases matching TRBD1. The trim removed 4 bases at V and 5 bases at J, leaving 11 bases unmatched. Germline CDR1 reads MNHEY; CDR2 reads SMNVEV (reference sequence). The CDR3 runs 16 residues. CDR3 residues: CASSWNRDRDDTEAFF. The CDR3 bases are TGTGCCAGCAGTTGGAACCGGGACAGGGACGATACTGAAGCTTTCTTT.

V and J are TRBV18 and TRBJ1-2, with D perhaps TRBD1 (6 bases). Germline loops: CDR1 KGHSH, CDR2 LQKENI. CDR3 length: 18 residues. V shed 0 bases and J shed 4 bases, with 21 bases lying between them. This CDR3 is CASSPPPPTDRSIYGYTF. The CDR3 DNA is TGTGCCAGCTCACCACCTCCCCCAACAGACAGGAGCATCTATGGCTACACCTTC.

This sequence joins TRBV15 and TRBJ2-1; D not resolved. CDR1 and CDR2 from the germline V gene are LNHNV and YYDKDF (reference sequence). The CDR3 spans 12 residues. Trimming left V 1 base short and J 5 bases short, with 3 bases between. CDR3 nucleotides: TGTGCCACCAGCAGAGGAGACAATGAGCAGTTCTTC. This translates into CATSRGDNEQFF. The complete variable domain, with remaining parts taken from reference TRBV15 and TRBJ2-1, reads DAMVIQNPRYQVTQFGKPVTLSCSQTLNHNVMYWYQQKSSQAPKLLFHYYDKDFNNEADTPDNFQSRRPNTSFCFLDIRSPGLGDTAMYLCATSRGDNEQFFGPGTRLTVL.

This rearrangement joins TRBV9 to TRBJ2-7, with 8 bases identical to TRBD2. V trimming: 0 bases; J trimming: 2 bases; junction bases outside the gene matches: 4. The CDR3 length is 15 residues. Germline V gene sequence: CDR1 SGDLS, CDR2 YYNGEE. CDR3 nucleotide sequence: TGTGCCAGCAGCGTAGGTAATAGCGGGACCTACGAGCAGTACTTC. Translation gives CASSVGNSGTYEQYF. Based on the CDR3 plus reference TRBV9 and TRBJ2-7, the full variable domain is DSGVTQTPKHLITATGQRVTLRCSPRSGDLSVYWYQQSLDQGLQFLIQYYNGEERAKGNILERFSAQQFPDLHSELNLSSLELGDSALYFCASSVGNSGTYEQYFGPGTRLTVT.

The chain uses TRBV5-4 and TRBJ1-1; no firm D call. V lost 0 bases and J lost 6, with 12 bases in between. CDR3 length: 14 residues. CDR1 and CDR2 from the germline V gene are SGHNT and YYREEE (reference sequence). The CDR3 nucleotides read TGTGCCAGCAGCTTGGCGGTAGTGGGCGCTGAAGCTTTCTTT. It translates to CASSLAVVGAEAFF.

The chain recombines TRBV11-2 with TRBJ2-7; a weak D match, TRBD1 (6 bases). Trimming took off 0 bases at V and 6 bases at J, with 18 bases between the two ends. The CDR3 is made up of 16 amino acids. From germline, CDR1 is SGHAT and CDR2 FQNNGV. For the CDR3, the DNA is TGTGCCAGCAGCTTAGATTCACGGCAGGGGATCATCGAGCAGTACTTC. Translated, it gives CASSLDSRQGIIEQYF.

The rearrangement joins TRBV28 to TRBJ1-1, with TRBD1 identical over 7 bases. Trimming at V came to 8 bases and at J to 1 base, leaving 10 bases not matched to a gene. Germline V gene lookup returns CDR1 MDHEN and CDR2 SYDVKM. This CDR3 comprises 15 residues. CDR3 protein: CASPRQGPWNTEAFF. CDR3 in DNA: TGTGCCAGCCCAAGACAGGGACCCTGGAACACTGAAGCTTTCTTT.

The chain couples TRBV7-9 to TRBJ2-7; 9 nucleotides align to TRBD1. Germline CDR1 is SEHNR and CDR2 is FQNEAQ (reference sequence). The trim removed 4 bases at V and 2 bases at J, leaving 3 bases unmatched. CDR3 length equals 14 residues. CDR3 sequence reads: CASSWDRETYEQYF. As DNA, the CDR3 is TGTGCCAGCAGCTGGGACAGGGAGACCTACGAGCAGTACTTC.

The chain is built from TRBV10-3 and TRBJ1-1, with 9 bases that match TRBD1. Germline loops: CDR1 ENHRY, CDR2 SYGVKD. The ends lost 7 bases at V and 7 bases at J; junction bases unmatched: 16. The CDR3 covers 16 residues. CDR3: CAIKPATGTGLGEAFF. The CDR3 DNA reads TGTGCCATCAAACCAGCAACCGGGACAGGGTTGGGTGAAGCTTTCTTT.

The chain links TRBV29-1 to TRBJ2-2; D is perhaps TRBD1 (6 bases). Germline assignment: CDR1 SQVTM and CDR2 ANQGSEA. V was cut by 0 bases and J by 2 bases, with 13 bases left in between. This CDR3 is built from 16 residues. This chain's CDR3 is CSVEDPRDTNTGELFF. For the CDR3, the DNA is TGCAGCGTTGAAGATCCCCGGGACACAAACACCGGGGAGCTGTTTTTT.

V usage is TRBV11-2 and J usage is TRBJ2-2, with TRBD1 identical over 10 bases. Germline V lookup: CDR1 SGHAT, CDR2 FQNNGV. The CDR3 sequence is 18 residues long. The junction had 14 bases not matched to a gene; V was cut back by 1 base and J by 9 bases. CDR3 in amino acids: CASSLGVTGGVFSWELFF. In DNA, the CDR3 is TGTGCCAGCAGCTTAGGGGTGACAGGGGGCGTCTTCAGCTGGGAGCTGTTTTTT.

In DNA, the CDR3 is TGTGCCATCAGTCGAGACACCGACAGGGGCGTTTCCGAGCAGTACTTC. Translating gives CAISRDTDRGVSEQYF. The gene calls are TRBV10-3 and TRBJ2-7, with 8 bases lining up with TRBD1. The CDR3 totals 16 residues. The V segment lost 5 bases and the J segment 6 bases; nucleotides outside the gene matches: 15. Germline values: CDR1 ENHRY, CDR2 SYGVKD.

The chain employs TRBV12-5 and TRBJ1-3; 7 bases match TRBD1. The germline V gene has CDR1 LGHNT and CDR2 FRNRAP. There are 16 residues in the CDR3. V shed 5 bases and J 0 bases; nucleotides not matched to a gene: 7. DNA for the CDR3: TGTGCTAGTGGTGCGCGGACAGGTGGCTCTGGAAACACCATATATTTT. Translation: CASGARTGGSGNTIYF.